This T cell receptor (beta chain) comes out of a study of PD-1 blockade in classical Hodgkin lymphoma. In the study overall: Patients in the cohort were put on intravenous nivolumab, 3 mg/kg every 2 weeks.

The CDR3 totals 15 residues. Trimming cost V 3 bases and J 6 bases; bases outside gene matches: 10. Germline loops: CDR1 KGHSH, CDR2 LQKENI. Some clones are missing from TCRdb's copy, which holds only in-frame ones; the method was immunoSEQ multiplex PCR. The sample holds about 110,000 clones, roughly nine tenths seen once. Every single patient, without exception, relapsed after autologous stem cell transplantation, and brentuximab vedotin exposure varied. The sequence was collected from a human donor with classical Hodgkin lymphoma. Here the sequenced sample was peripheral blood mononuclear cells (PBMCs), taken before the second cycle of nivolumab. The rearrangement joins TRBV18 to TRBJ1-2, with 7 positions matching TRBD1. In DNA, the CDR3 is TGTGCCAGCTCACCGGGGGCCGACAGGGTTGATGGCTACACCTTC. It yields the protein CASSPGADRVDGYTF.